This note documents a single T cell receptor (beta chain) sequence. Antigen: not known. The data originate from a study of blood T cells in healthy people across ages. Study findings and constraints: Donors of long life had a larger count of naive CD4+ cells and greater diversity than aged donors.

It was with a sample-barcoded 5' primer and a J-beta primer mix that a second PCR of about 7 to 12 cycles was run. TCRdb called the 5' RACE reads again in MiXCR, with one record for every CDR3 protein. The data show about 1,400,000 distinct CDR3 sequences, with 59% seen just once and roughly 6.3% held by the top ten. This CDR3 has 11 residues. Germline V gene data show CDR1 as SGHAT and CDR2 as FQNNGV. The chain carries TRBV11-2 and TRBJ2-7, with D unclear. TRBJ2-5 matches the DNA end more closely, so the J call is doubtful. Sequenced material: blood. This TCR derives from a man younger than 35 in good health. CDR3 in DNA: TGTGCCAGCAGCGTCTCACAGACCCAGTACTTC. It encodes CASSVSQTQYF.